The 24 T cell receptor beta chains in this list originate from one sample, sequenced in a study of blood T cell repertoires in COVID-19. Sequenced by immunoSEQ multiplex PCR; TCRdb stores in-frame clones only, minus some. Among about 110,000 clones listed, over 60% were seen once. The material sequenced was peripheral blood. Receptors originate from an elderly woman with acute or convalescent COVID-19.

The chain recombines TRBV7-2 with TRBJ2-5; 7 nucleotides line up with TRBD1. The ends lost 5 bases at V and 10 bases at J; junction bases unmatched: 4. This CDR3 spans 11 amino acids. Germline loops: CDR1 SGHTA, CDR2 FQGNSA. CDR3: CASSPWTGQYF. DNA for the CDR3: TGTGCCAGCAGCCCGTGGACAGGCCAGTACTTC.

The table lists this clone with a count of one. The V and J genes are TRBV5-8 and TRBJ1-4; no clear D gene. The CDR3 is 14 residues long. Trimming shortened V by 0 bases and J by 8 bases, and 11 bases separated the two germline ends. The germline CDR1 and CDR2 sequences are SGHTS and YDEGEE. CDR3 DNA: TGTGCCAGCAGCTTGGTCGGGTCTCGGGAAAAACTGTTTTTT. The encoded protein is CASSLVGSREKLFF.

This clone was picked up a small number of times. This chain connects TRBV7-2 to TRBJ2-5, with D perhaps matching TRBD1 (5 bases). CDR1 and CDR2 (germline): SGHTA, FQGNSA. The CDR3 length is 13 residues. V was pared by 5 bases and J by 2 bases, with 9 bases between. The CDR3 is CASSRQLQETQYF. The CDR3 region has the DNA TGTGCCAGCAGCCGACAGTTACAAGAGACCCAGTACTTC.

The chain is built from TRBV7-2 and TRBJ2-7; 8 bases are shared with TRBD2. The CDR3 is 15 residues long. V lost 1 base to trimming and J lost 4 bases; unmatched junction nucleotides: 6. The germline gives CDR1 SGHTA, CDR2 FQGNSA. The DNA of the CDR3 is TGTGCCAGCAGCTTAGGGCCGGGAGGGGAATACGAGCAGTACTTC. Amino acids: CASSLGPGGEYEQYF.

This chain uses TRBV10-2 with TRBJ1-2; D is undetermined. V lost 5 bases to trimming and J lost 0 bases, with 4 bases between them. The CDR3 is 12 residues long. CDR1 and CDR2 from the germline V gene are WSHSY and SAAADI. DNA for the CDR3: TGCGCCAGCAGTACAACTAACTATGGCTACACCTTC. It specifies CASSTTNYGYTF.

This clone is labeled medium-sized. The chain carries TRBV29-1 and TRBJ1-2; 7 nucleotides match TRBD1. The length of the CDR3 is 13 residues. CDR1 and CDR2 from the germline V gene are SQVTM and ANQGSEA. J gave up 3 bases and V 3 bases, and 4 bases lay outside the gene matches. The CDR3 DNA sequence: TGCAGCGTTGACTACAGGGGAGACTATGGCTACACCTTC. The encoded protein is CSVDYRGDYGYTF.

This clone was observed a handful of times. The CDR3 is CASSRRLSYGYTF. The CDR3 DNA reads TGTGCCAGCAGCCGAAGACTCTCCTATGGCTACACCTTC. The chain employs TRBV3-1 (or the pseudogene TRBV3-2) and TRBJ1-2; no clear D. The germline V and J ends were trimmed by 4 bases and 4 bases, with 10 bases remaining between them. The length of the CDR3 is 13 residues. CDR1 and CDR2 (germline): LGHDT, YNNKEL (reference sequence).

The J gene is TRBJ2-7, the V gene TRBV7-8, with D tentatively TRBD2 (5 bases). The CDR3 length is 14 residues. With 3 bases removed from V and 0 bases from J, the gap between germline ends came to 9 bases. Per the germline V gene, CDR1 is SGHVS and CDR2 is FQNEAQ. CDR3 region: CASSFRGFSYEQYF. CDR3 nucleotide sequence: TGTGCCAGCAGCTTCCGCGGGTTCTCCTACGAGCAGTACTTC.

The V and J genes are TRBV7-9 and TRBJ2-1; D is unclear. Germline CDR1 is SEHNR and CDR2 is FQNEAQ (reference sequence). There are 13 residues in the CDR3. The ends were cut back, 5 bases at V and 9 bases at J, with 14 bases in the middle. Here the CDR3 reads CASSPEVVGEQFF. Written as DNA, the CDR3 is TGTGCCAGCAGCCCAGAGGTAGTCGGTGAGCAGTTCTTC.

The chain has TRBV6-4 and TRBJ1-2; TRBD1 aligns across 7 bases. Germline CDR1 reads MRHNA; CDR2 reads SNTAGT. The CDR3 is 13 residues long. Trimming removed 6 bases from V and 7 bases from J; junction bases left unmatched: 8. CDR3 sequence: CASRGLTGTGYTF. As DNA, the CDR3 is TGTGCCAGCAGGGGATTGACAGGGACTGGCTACACCTTC.

The chain joins TRBV14 to TRBJ2-7; D is uncertain. The CDR3 consists of 14 residues. Germline values: CDR1 SGHDN, CDR2 FVKESK. Trimming removed 4 bases from V and 4 bases from J, with 14 bases in between. This CDR3 is CASSPRVRAYEQYF. The CDR3, as DNA: TGTGCCAGCAGCCCACGGGTAAGAGCGTACGAGCAGTACTTC.

A few counts support this clone. The chain is built from TRBV3-1 (or the pseudogene TRBV3-2) and TRBJ1-2; D possibly corresponds to TRBD1 (5 bases). This CDR3 region has 14 residues. V lost 0 bases and J lost 4, with 9 bases in between. The V gene's germline CDR1 is LGHDT and CDR2 YNNKEL (reference sequence). CDR3 DNA: TGTGCCAGCAGCCAAGATTGGCAGGGCTATGGCTACACCTTC. Amino acid sequence: CASSQDWQGYGYTF.

In its sample, this clone was seen a few times. The chain has TRBV6-2 or TRBV6-3 and TRBJ1-1; 8 bases are shared with TRBD1. The V gene's germline CDR1 is MNHEY and CDR2 SVGEGT. The length of the CDR3 is 15 residues. Losses at the gene ends were 2 bases for V and 10 bases for J; bases not matched to a gene: 12. The chain's CDR3 is CASSYDPAGGVGAFF. The DNA for the CDR3 is TGTGCCAGCAGTTACGATCCGGCAGGGGGCGTCGGAGCTTTCTTT.

This clone was seen a handful of times. The chain is built from TRBV5-1 and TRBJ2-1, with 11 positions matching TRBD2. Germline values: CDR1 SGHRS, CDR2 YFSETQ. This CDR3 region has 17 residues. V shed 0 bases and J 6 bases; nucleotides not matched to a gene: 8. DNA for the CDR3: TGCGCCAGCAGCTTGGTAGCGGGAGGGGGGATTATCAATGAGCAGTTCTTC. Its translation: CASSLVAGGGIINEQFF. Together with reference TRBV5-1 and TRBJ2-1, the CDR3 gives the full variable domain: KAGVTQTPRYLIKTRGQQVTLSCSPISGHRSVSWYQQTPGQGLQFLFEYFSETQRNKGNFPGRFSGRQFSNSRSEMNVSTLELGDSALYLCASSLVAGGGIINEQFFGPGTRLTVL.

The rearrangement links TRBV5-4 to TRBJ2-5; maybe TRBD2 (7 bases). This CDR3 is 13 amino acids long. V gave up 3 bases and J gave up 5 bases, with 11 bases separating them. The germline CDR1 and CDR2 sequences are SGHNT and YYREEE (reference sequence). CDR3 DNA: TGTGCCAGCAGCTCACAGGGAGGGGAGACCCAGTACTTC. Translation: CASSSQGGETQYF.

The chain recombines TRBV4-1 with TRBJ1-5; D not resolved. The V and J ends lost 0 bases and 2 bases respectively, with 11 bases between them. CDR1 MGHRA and CDR2 YSYEKL come from the germline V gene. The CDR3 sequence is 16 residues long. In DNA, the CDR3 is TGCGCCAGCAGCCAAGATTTGGCTCTGGGCAATCAGCCCCAGCATTTT. It encodes CASSQDLALGNQPQHF.

V usage is TRBV3-1 (or the pseudogene TRBV3-2) and J usage is TRBJ1-2; D is possibly TRBD1 (5 bases). Germline-derived CDR1 and CDR2 are LGHDT and YNNKEL (reference sequence). CDR3 length: 14 residues. With 1 base removed from V and 8 bases from J, the gap between germline ends came to 14 bases. Written as DNA, the CDR3 is TGTGCCAGCAGCCAAGCCCGAGACAGATCGGGCTACACCTTC. It specifies CASSQARDRSGYTF.

This clone appeared once. V usage is TRBV7-2 and J usage is TRBJ2-1; 8 positions agree with TRBD2. In germline, CDR1 is SGHTA, CDR2 FQGNSA. CDR3 size: 15 residues. Trimming at V came to 1 base and at J to 8 bases, leaving 7 bases not matched to a gene. CDR3 amino acids: CASSLVAGGRDEQFF. The CDR3 region has the DNA TGTGCCAGCAGCTTAGTGGCGGGGGGCAGGGATGAGCAGTTCTTC.

Ten or more counts support this clone. The chain combines TRBV5-1 with TRBJ2-7; maybe TRBD2 (6 bases). Germline CDR1 and CDR2: SGHRS and YFSETQ. The CDR3 has 14 amino acids. V was trimmed by 4 bases and J by 0 bases, leaving 11 bases between them. This chain's CDR3 is CASSPTGDSYEQYF. Here the CDR3 DNA reads TGCGCCAGCAGCCCCACGGGGGACTCCTACGAGCAGTACTTC.

This chain links TRBV19 with TRBJ2-5, with a possible D match to TRBD1 (6 bases). With 3 bases removed from V and 1 base from J, the gap between germline ends came to 9 bases. The CDR3 spans 14 residues. The germline V gene encodes CDR1 LNHDA and CDR2 SQIVND (reference sequence). CDR3 in amino acids: CASSMMDSQETQYF. CDR3 sequence (DNA): TGTGCCAGTAGTATGATGGACAGCCAAGAGACCCAGTACTTC.

The V call is TRBV19, the J call TRBJ2-1, with 8 bases lining up with TRBD2. Germline V lookup: CDR1 LNHDA, CDR2 SQIVND (reference sequence). The CDR3 sequence is 16 residues long. With V trimmed by 10 bases and J by 7 bases, 18 bases remained unmatched. CDR3 sequence reads: CATSTLGGRPGNEQFF. The CDR3 DNA follows: TGTGCCACCTCCACCCTCGGCGGGAGGCCGGGGAATGAGCAGTTCTTC.

A few counts support this clone. This sequence joins TRBV5-5 and TRBJ1-6; TRBD1 agrees at 7 bases. V shed 0 bases, J shed 12 bases, and the junction held 18 bases outside the gene matches. This CDR3 spans 18 amino acids. Germline loops: CDR1 SGHKS, CDR2 YYEKEE (reference sequence). In DNA form, the CDR3 reads TGTGCCAGCAGCTTGGCCGTGCGGGGTGGAAGGGGGCGCGAACCCCTCCACTTT. Translated: CASSLAVRGGRGREPLHF.

In nucleotides, the CDR3 is TGTGCCAGCAGAGTTGGTGGGGGGATTGGCACAGATACGCAGTATTTT. Its translation: CASRVGGGIGTDTQYF. The chain carries TRBV28 and TRBJ2-3; D possibly corresponds to TRBD2 (6 bases). The CDR3 is 16 amino acids. CDR1 is MDHEN and CDR2 is SYDVKM in the germline V gene. The V end lost 6 bases, the J end lost 1 base, and 17 bases lay between the germline ends.

J is TRBJ1-2 and V is TRBV2; TRBD1 agrees at 9 bases. This CDR3 region has 13 residues. Germline V gives CDR1 SNHLY, CDR2 FYNNEI. J lost 8 bases, V lost 4 bases, and 5 bases had no gene match. CDR3 in DNA: TGTGCCAGCAGTGGTGGGACAGGGAGGGGCTACACCTTC. It translates to CASSGGTGRGYTF.